The 26 T cell receptor beta chains below come from one sample, sequenced in a study of cytomegalovirus exposure and HLA in healthy donors. Amplification used 60 Vbeta primers and 13 Jbeta primers. Sequencing used immunoSEQ multiplex PCR; TCRdb keeps in-frame clones, though not all of them. The table has approximately 120,000 clones, approximately 73% seen once. Sequenced material: PBMCs. The receptors here all came from a man aged 35 to 55 in good health and CMV-seronegative.

The chain combines TRBV7-3 with TRBJ2-7; 10 nucleotides align to TRBD2. This CDR3 spans 14 amino acids. Germline V gene sequence: CDR1 SGHTA, CDR2 FQGTGA. The V gene end was trimmed by 5 bases and the J gene end by 2 bases; junction bases not matched to a gene: 3. CDR3 coding DNA: TGTGCCAGCAGCCCGAGCGGGGGGGCCTACGAGCAGTACTTC. Its translation is CASSPSGGAYEQYF.

The rearrangement uses TRBV7-8 and TRBJ1-3; 8 nucleotides align to TRBD1. This CDR3 spans 18 amino acids. Trimming cost V 2 bases and J 4 bases; bases outside gene matches: 13. From germline, CDR1 is SGHVS and CDR2 FQNEAQ. The CDR3 coding sequence is TGTGCCAGCAGCTTAAACGTACAGGGGGAATTTAGGGGAAACACCATATATTTT. Translation gives CASSLNVQGEFRGNTIYF.

The V gene is TRBV4-2, the J gene TRBJ2-7; no clear D. CDR1 LGHNA and CDR2 YNFKEQ come from the germline V gene. V was trimmed by 1 base and J by 3 bases, leaving 13 bases between them. The CDR3 consists of 15 residues. Written as DNA, the CDR3 is TGTGCCAGCAGCCAAGGCCAGGAAGAAAACTACGAGCAGTACTTC. Translating it yields CASSQGQEENYEQYF.

In its sample, this clone was seen once. The chain recombines TRBV5-1 with TRBJ1-5, with TRBD1 as a possible D gene (5 bases). Per germline, CDR1 SGHRS and CDR2 YFSETQ. CDR3 length: 15 amino acids. V lost 2 bases and J lost 5, with 14 bases in between. The CDR3 DNA follows: TGCGCCAGCAGCTTAAGGGGAAGGGTAGATCAGCCCCAGCATTTT. Translating gives CASSLRGRVDQPQHF.

This clone came up once. The junction departs from the called germline gene at one end, perhaps through a read error. The CDR3 region has the DNA TGTGCCAGCAGGGAAGACAATCAATCAGCGGCCCAGCATTTT. The encoded protein is CASREDNQSAAQHF. The chain links TRBV6-1 to TRBJ1-5, with unresolved D. This CDR3 has 14 amino acids. Germline V gene sequence: CDR1 MNHNS, CDR2 SASEGT.

The chain combines TRBV4-1 with TRBJ1-1; D unclear. The germline V and J ends were trimmed by 7 bases and 5 bases, with 14 bases remaining between them. The CDR3 runs 13 residues. Per the germline V gene, CDR1 is MGHRA and CDR2 is YSYEKL. CDR3 sequence: CASNLGGGTEAFF. The CDR3, as DNA: TGCGCCAGCAACCTAGGTGGCGGTACTGAAGCTTTCTTT.

The rearrangement joins TRBV5-1 to TRBJ2-5; 7 bases line up with TRBD1. Germline CDR1 reads SGHRS; CDR2 reads YFSETQ. The CDR3 has 16 amino acids. Trimming removed 4 bases from V and 3 bases from J; junction bases left unmatched: 12. CDR3 loop: CASSPRQGAREETQYF. DNA for the CDR3: TGCGCCAGCAGCCCCCGACAGGGAGCGAGGGAAGAGACCCAGTACTTC.

DNA for the CDR3: TGTGCCAGCAGCCAAGACGTCGGGGGTCTCAACTATGGCTACACCTTC. Protein product: CASSQDVGGLNYGYTF. J is TRBJ1-2 and V is TRBV4-2, with a possible D match to TRBD1 (5 bases). The germline V and J ends were trimmed by 0 bases and 2 bases, with 13 bases remaining between them. The CDR3 length is 16 residues. CDR1 is LGHNA and CDR2 is YNFKEQ in the germline V gene.

The chain links TRBV19 to TRBJ1-2, with a tentative D call TRBD1 (5 bases). The germline gives CDR1 LNHDA, CDR2 SQIVND (reference sequence). With 7 bases removed from V and 4 bases from J, the gap between germline ends came to 7 bases. The CDR3 extends over 11 amino acids. The CDR3 DNA sequence: TGTGCCAGTACGGGGGGCTATGGCTACACCTTC. Its protein is CASTGGYGYTF.

A word on this clone: The same CDR3 arises from other DNA sequences in this sample as well. The chain combines TRBV5-1 with TRBJ2-5, with 10 bases matching TRBD1. The germline CDR1 and CDR2 sequences are SGHRS and YFSETQ. The CDR3 loop spans 15 amino acids. Trimming at V came to 0 bases and at J to 4 bases, leaving 3 bases not matched to a gene. The CDR3 loop is CASSLGQGAGETQYF. The DNA for the CDR3 is TGCGCCAGCAGCTTGGGACAGGGGGCGGGAGAGACCCAGTACTTC. Based on the CDR3 plus reference TRBV5-1 and TRBJ2-5, the full variable domain is KAGVTQTPRYLIKTRGQQVTLSCSPISGHRSVSWYQQTPGQGLQFLFEYFSETQRNKGNFPGRFSGRQFSNSRSEMNVSTLELGDSALYLCASSLGQGAGETQYFGPGTRLLVL.

V usage is TRBV7-2 and J usage is TRBJ2-7; no reliable D call. The length of the CDR3 is 13 residues. Germline-derived CDR1 and CDR2 are SGHTA and FQGNSA. Deletions cut 5 bases from V and 4 bases from J, with 12 bases between. In DNA, the CDR3 is TGTGCCAGCAGCCCACGAGCGACTTACGAGCAGTACTTC. This translates into CASSPRATYEQYF.

This chain uses TRBV7-9 with TRBJ2-3; 8 positions agree with TRBD2. After removal of 10 bases from V and 6 bases from J, the junction contained 9 bases not matched to a gene. There are 13 residues in the CDR3. The germline V gene encodes CDR1 SEHNR and CDR2 FQNEAQ (reference sequence). CDR3 coding DNA: TGTGCCACGTCGGGGGGGCCTAGTGATACGCAGTATTTT. It encodes CATSGGPSDTQYF. The whole variable domain, remainder taken from reference TRBV7-9 and TRBJ2-3, is DTGVSQNPRHKITKRGQNVTFRCDPISEHNRLYWYRQTLGQGPEFLTYFQNEAQLEKSRLLSDRFSAERPKGSFSTLEIQRTEQGDSAMYLCATSGGPSDTQYFGPGTRLTVL.

For this clone: One end of the junction fails to match germline, which may point to a read error. The chain uses TRBV6-6 and TRBJ1-3; no clear D. This CDR3 spans 14 amino acids. The germline CDR1 and CDR2 sequences are MNHNY and SVGAGI (reference sequence). The CDR3 is CARRRHEPGNTIYF. CDR3 nucleotides: TGTGCCCGCAGAAGACACGAACCTGGAAACACCATATATTTT.

V is TRBV5-1 and J is TRBJ2-5, with TRBD1 matching 7 bases. TRBJ2-7 matches the DNA end more closely, so the J call is doubtful. The V gene's germline CDR1 is SGHRS and CDR2 YFSETQ. The CDR3 is 12 residues long. CDR3 residues: CASKRDSYEQYF. The CDR3 coding sequence is TGCGCCAGCAAGAGGGACAGCTACGAGCAGTACTTC.

The gene calls are TRBV18 and TRBJ1-1; D call uncertain. With 2 bases removed from V and 7 bases from J, the gap between germline ends came to 17 bases. Germline V lookup: CDR1 KGHSH, CDR2 LQKENI. There are 15 residues in the CDR3. CDR3 in amino acids: CASSPSQALKIEAFF. The DNA for the CDR3 is TGTGCCAGCTCACCAAGCCAGGCTCTGAAAATTGAAGCTTTCTTT.

The CDR3 nucleotides read TGTGCCAGCAGTTCTTACAGGGCTAACTATGGCTACACCTTC. It encodes CASSSYRANYGYTF. The gene calls are TRBV27 and TRBJ1-2, with D possibly matching TRBD1 (6 bases). The germline V and J ends were trimmed by 4 bases and 0 bases, with 9 bases remaining between them. CDR1 is MNHEY and CDR2 is SMNVEV in the germline V gene (reference sequence). The length of the CDR3 is 14 residues.

This sequence joins TRBV2 and TRBJ2-2, with D perhaps TRBD2 (5 bases). The V end lost 2 bases, the J end lost 4 bases, and 11 bases lay between the germline ends. There are 15 residues in the CDR3. Germline CDR1 and CDR2: SNHLY and FYNNEI. CDR3 loop: CASSELKGSTGELFF. The CDR3 bases are TGTGCCAGCAGTGAACTCAAAGGGAGCACCGGGGAGCTGTTTTTT.

The J gene is TRBJ2-5, the V gene TRBV6-1; 8 bases map to TRBD2. The CDR3 has 17 amino acids. V lost 3 bases and J lost 4; bases outside the gene matches: 13. Germline V lookup: CDR1 MNHNS, CDR2 SASEGT. CDR3 DNA sequence: TGTGCCAGCAGTGACAGGGAACTAGCGGTTACATCAGAGACCCAGTACTTC. Translating gives CASSDRELAVTSETQYF.

This chain joins TRBV2 and TRBJ2-5, with TRBD2 matching over 10 bases. CDR1 and CDR2 from the germline V gene are SNHLY and FYNNEI. J lost 6 bases, V lost 6 bases, and 7 bases had no gene match. This CDR3 spans 14 amino acids. This chain's CDR3 is CASRLGTSVKTQYF. CDR3 in DNA: TGTGCCAGCAGACTCGGGACTAGCGTAAAGACCCAGTACTTC. Full variable domain (remainder filled in from reference TRBV2 and TRBJ2-5): EPEVTQTPSHQVTQMGQEVILRCVPISNHLYFYWYRQILGQKVEFLVSFYNNEISEKSEIFDDQFSVERPDGSNFTLKIRSTKLEDSAMYFCASRLGTSVKTQYFGPGTRLLVL.

This clone has just a few counts. The chain combines TRBV6-5 with TRBJ1-5; D unclear. The CDR3 totals 13 residues. Germline lookup yields CDR1 MNHEY and CDR2 SVGAGI. With 2 bases removed from V and 4 bases from J, the gap between germline ends came to 6 bases. The DNA of the CDR3 is TGTGCCAGCAGTTACAGGAGAAATCAGCCCCAGCATTTT. Its translation is CASSYRRNQPQHF.

This clone was seen more than once but under ten times. The CDR3 DNA sequence: TGTGCCAGCAGTCCTGGGACAGGGGACTACGATGGGCAGTACTTC. Translation: CASSPGTGDYDGQYF. The chain joins TRBV11-1 to TRBJ2-7; 10 bases line up with TRBD1. Germline assignment: CDR1 SGHAT and CDR2 FQDESV (reference sequence). V lost 6 bases and J lost 9; bases outside the gene matches: 14. The CDR3 contains 15 residues.

V usage is TRBV6-6 and J usage is TRBJ1-2; TRBD1 is a possible D gene (6 bases). CDR1 MNHNY and CDR2 SVGAGI come from the germline V gene (reference sequence). This CDR3 is 15 amino acids long. Trimming shortened V by 2 bases and J by 4 bases, and 14 bases separated the two germline ends. In nucleotides, the CDR3 is TGTGCCAGCAGTTACAGGCAGGGGCCGATCTATGGCTACACCTTC. Its protein is CASSYRQGPIYGYTF.

This chain uses TRBV5-8 with TRBJ2-1, with D possibly matching TRBD2 (5 bases). There are 16 residues in the CDR3. Trimming removed 4 bases at V and 0 bases at J, with 14 bases between. CDR1 and CDR2 from the germline V gene are SGHTS and YDEGEE. CDR3 region: CASSRTIASSYNEQFF. The CDR3, as DNA: TGTGCCAGCAGCCGAACAATAGCGAGCTCCTACAATGAGCAGTTCTTC.

The chain uses TRBV7-6 and TRBJ1-1; D uncertain. Germline CDR1 SGHVS, CDR2 FNYEAQ. This CDR3 comprises 14 residues. V was trimmed by 1 base and J by 0 bases, leaving 6 bases between them. CDR3 amino acids: CASSLVGMNTEAFF. For the CDR3, the DNA is TGTGCCAGCAGCTTAGTGGGCATGAACACTGAAGCTTTCTTT.

DNA of the CDR3: TGTGCCAGCAGTTGGACTAGCGGGGGGTCGCCGGAGCTGTTTTTT. This translates into CASSWTSGGSPELFF. The V and J genes are TRBV6-5 and TRBJ2-2; 14 bases line up with TRBD2. This CDR3 region has 15 residues. The V gene end was trimmed by 4 bases and the J gene end by 10 bases; junction bases not matched to a gene: 5. Germline V gives CDR1 MNHEY, CDR2 SVGAGI.

The CDR3 reads CASSLPHSGGAGNEQFF. The CDR3 DNA follows: TGTGCCAGCAGCTTACCCCACAGCGGGGGGGCGGGGAATGAGCAGTTCTTC. This chain links TRBV7-2 with TRBJ2-1, with TRBD2 matching over 10 bases. With V trimmed by 2 bases and J by 7 bases, 11 bases remained unmatched. This CDR3 spans 17 amino acids. CDR1 and CDR2 from the germline V gene are SGHTA and FQGNSA. The complete variable domain, with remaining parts taken from reference TRBV7-2 and TRBJ2-1, reads GAGVSQSPSNKVTEKGKDVELRCDPISGHTALYWYRQSLGQGLEFLIYFQGNSAPDKSGLPSDRFSAERTGGSVSTLTIQRTQQEDSAVYLCASSLPHSGGAGNEQFFGPGTRLTVL.